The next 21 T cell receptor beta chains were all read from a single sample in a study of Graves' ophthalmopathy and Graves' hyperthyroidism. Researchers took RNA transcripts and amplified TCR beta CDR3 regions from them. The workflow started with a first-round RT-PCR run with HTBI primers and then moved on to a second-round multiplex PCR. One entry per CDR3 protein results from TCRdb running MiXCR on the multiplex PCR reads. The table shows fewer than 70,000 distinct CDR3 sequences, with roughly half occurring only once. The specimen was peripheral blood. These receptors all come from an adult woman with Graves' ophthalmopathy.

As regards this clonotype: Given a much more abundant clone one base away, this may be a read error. CDR3 nucleotide sequence: TGTGCCCGCTCAGCGGGGGGTGAGCAGTACTTC. This sequence encodes CARSAGGEQYF. V and J are TRBV18 and TRBJ2-7; 9 positions match TRBD2. CDR1 KGHSH and CDR2 LQKENI come from the germline V gene. The CDR3 is made up of 11 amino acids.

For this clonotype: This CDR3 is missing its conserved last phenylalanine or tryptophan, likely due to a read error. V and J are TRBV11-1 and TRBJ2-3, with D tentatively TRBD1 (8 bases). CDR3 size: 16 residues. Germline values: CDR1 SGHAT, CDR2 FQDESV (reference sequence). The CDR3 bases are TGTGCCAGCAGCTCCTCCAGCGGGACAGGCACAGATTCGCAGTATCTT. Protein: CASSSSSGTGTDSQYL.

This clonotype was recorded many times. CDR3 sequence reads: CASNLPQRVSGNTIYF. For the CDR3, the DNA is TGTGCCAGTAATCTCCCGCAGAGGGTCTCTGGAAACACCATATATTTT. V gene TRBV19 combines with J gene TRBJ1-3; no clear D. Germline CDR1 reads LNHDA; CDR2 reads SQIVND (reference sequence). V shed 7 bases and J shed 0 bases, with 16 bases lying between them. This CDR3 spans 16 amino acids.

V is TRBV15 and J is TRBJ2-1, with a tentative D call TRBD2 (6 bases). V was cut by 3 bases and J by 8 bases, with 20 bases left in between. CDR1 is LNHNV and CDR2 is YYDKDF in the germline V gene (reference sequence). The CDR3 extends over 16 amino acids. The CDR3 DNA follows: TGTGCCACCAGCAGCCAAGGTGGGAGGCTTAACGATGAGCAGTTCTTC. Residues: CATSSQGGRLNDEQFF.

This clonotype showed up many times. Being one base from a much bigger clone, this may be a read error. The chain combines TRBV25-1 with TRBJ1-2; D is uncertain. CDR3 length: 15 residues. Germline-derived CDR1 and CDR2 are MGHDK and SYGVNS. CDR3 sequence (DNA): TGTGCCAGCAGTGAATTTGGAGACTCCATATATGGCTACGCCTTC. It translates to CASSEFGDSIYGYAF.

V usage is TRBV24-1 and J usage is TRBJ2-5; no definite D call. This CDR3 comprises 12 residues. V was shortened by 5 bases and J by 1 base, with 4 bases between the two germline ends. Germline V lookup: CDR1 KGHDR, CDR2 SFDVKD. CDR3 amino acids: CATSGGQETQYF. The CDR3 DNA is TGTGCCACCAGTGGGGGCCAAGAGACCCAGTACTTC.

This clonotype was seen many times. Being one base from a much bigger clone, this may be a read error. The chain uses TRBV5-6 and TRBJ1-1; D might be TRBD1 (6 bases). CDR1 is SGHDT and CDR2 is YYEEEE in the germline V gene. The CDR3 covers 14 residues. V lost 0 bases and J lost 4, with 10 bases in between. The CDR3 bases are TGTGCCAGCAGCTTGGAGGCAGGGGTCACTGAAGCTTTCTTT. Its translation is CASSLEAGVTEAFF.

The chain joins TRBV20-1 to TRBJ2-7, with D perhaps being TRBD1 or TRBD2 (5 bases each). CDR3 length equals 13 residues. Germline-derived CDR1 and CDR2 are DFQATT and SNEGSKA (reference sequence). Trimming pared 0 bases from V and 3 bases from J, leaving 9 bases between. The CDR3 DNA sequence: TGCAGTGCTAGAGATGGGACCGACTACGAGCAGTACTTC. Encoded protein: CSARDGTDYEQYF.

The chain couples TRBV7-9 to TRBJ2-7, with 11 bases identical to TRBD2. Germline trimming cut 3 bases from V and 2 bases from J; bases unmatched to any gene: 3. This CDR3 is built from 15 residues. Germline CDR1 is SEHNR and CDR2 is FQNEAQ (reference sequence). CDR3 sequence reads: CASSFGTSGPYEQYF. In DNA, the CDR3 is TGTGCCAGCAGCTTCGGGACTAGCGGACCCTACGAGCAGTACTTC.

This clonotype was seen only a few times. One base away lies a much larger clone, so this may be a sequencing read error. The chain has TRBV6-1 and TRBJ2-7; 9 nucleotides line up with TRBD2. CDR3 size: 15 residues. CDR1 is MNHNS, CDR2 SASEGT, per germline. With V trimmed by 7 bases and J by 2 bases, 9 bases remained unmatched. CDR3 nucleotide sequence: TGTGCCAGCATGGGGGTTAGCGGGGGCGCCTACGAGCAGTACTTC. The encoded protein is CASMGVSGGAYEQYF.

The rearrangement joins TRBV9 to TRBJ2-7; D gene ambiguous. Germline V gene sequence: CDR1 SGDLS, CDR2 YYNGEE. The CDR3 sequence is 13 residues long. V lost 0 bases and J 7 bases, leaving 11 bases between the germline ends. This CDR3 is CASSVEADLEQYF. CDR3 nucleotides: TGTGCCAGCAGCGTAGAGGCGGACCTGGAGCAGTACTTC.

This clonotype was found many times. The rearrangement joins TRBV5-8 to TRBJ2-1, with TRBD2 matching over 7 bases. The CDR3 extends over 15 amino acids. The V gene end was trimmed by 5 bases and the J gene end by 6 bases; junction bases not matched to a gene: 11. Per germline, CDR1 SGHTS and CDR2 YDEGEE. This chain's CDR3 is CASSTGTTAFNEQFF. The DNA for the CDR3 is TGTGCCAGCAGTACCGGGACTACCGCTTTCAATGAGCAGTTCTTC.

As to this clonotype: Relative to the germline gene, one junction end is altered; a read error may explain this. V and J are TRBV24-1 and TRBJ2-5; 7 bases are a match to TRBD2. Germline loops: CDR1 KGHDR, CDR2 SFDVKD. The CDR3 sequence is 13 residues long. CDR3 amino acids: CAASREVEETQYF. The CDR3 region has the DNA TGTGCCGCCAGCCGGGAGGTTGAAGAGACCCAGTACTTC.

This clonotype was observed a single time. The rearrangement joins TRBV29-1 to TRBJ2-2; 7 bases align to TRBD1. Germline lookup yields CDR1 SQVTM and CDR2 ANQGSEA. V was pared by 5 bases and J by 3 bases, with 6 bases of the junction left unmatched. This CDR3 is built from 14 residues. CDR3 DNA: TGCAGCGTTTACCGGGACAGAGACACCGGGGAGCTGTTTTTT. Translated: CSVYRDRDTGELFF.

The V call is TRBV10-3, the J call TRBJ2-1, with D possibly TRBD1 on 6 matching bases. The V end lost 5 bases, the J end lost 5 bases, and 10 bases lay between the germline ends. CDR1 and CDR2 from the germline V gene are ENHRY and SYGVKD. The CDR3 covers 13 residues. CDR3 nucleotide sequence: TGTGCCATCAGTAGGACAGCCCACAATGAGCAGTTCTTC. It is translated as CAISRTAHNEQFF.

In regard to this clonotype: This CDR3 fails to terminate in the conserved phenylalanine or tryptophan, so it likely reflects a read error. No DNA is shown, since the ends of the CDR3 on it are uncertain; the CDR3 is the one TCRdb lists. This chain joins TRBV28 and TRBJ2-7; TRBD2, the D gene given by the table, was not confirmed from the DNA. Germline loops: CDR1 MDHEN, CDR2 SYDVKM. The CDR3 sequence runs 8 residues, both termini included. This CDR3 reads CASSSPTS.

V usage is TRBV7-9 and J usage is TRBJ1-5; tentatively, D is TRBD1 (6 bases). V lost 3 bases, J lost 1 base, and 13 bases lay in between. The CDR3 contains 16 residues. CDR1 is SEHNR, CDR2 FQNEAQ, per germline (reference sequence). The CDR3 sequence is CASSFGGGTSNQPQHF. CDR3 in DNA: TGTGCCAGCAGCTTCGGGGGCGGAACAAGCAATCAGCCCCAGCATTTT.

In DNA form, the CDR3 reads TGCAGTGCTAACCGGGGACGGCGGACTGAAGCTTTCTTT. It specifies CSANRGRRTEAFF. This chain joins TRBV20-1 and TRBJ1-1; maybe TRBD1 (5 bases). Germline lookup yields CDR1 DFQATT and CDR2 SNEGSKA (reference sequence). Trimming removed 4 bases at V and 5 bases at J, with 14 bases between. The CDR3 runs 13 residues.

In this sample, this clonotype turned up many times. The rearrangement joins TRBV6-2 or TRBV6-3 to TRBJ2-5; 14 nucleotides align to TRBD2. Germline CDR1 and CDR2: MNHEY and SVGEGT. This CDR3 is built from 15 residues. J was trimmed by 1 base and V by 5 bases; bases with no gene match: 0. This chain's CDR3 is CASSGTSGSQETQYF. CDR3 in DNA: TGTGCCAGCAGTGGGACTAGCGGGAGCCAAGAGACCCAGTACTTC.

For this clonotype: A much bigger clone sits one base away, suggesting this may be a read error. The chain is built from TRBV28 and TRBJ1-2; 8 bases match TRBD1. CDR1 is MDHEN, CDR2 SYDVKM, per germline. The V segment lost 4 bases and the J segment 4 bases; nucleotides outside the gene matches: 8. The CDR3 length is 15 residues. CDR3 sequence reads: CASSSQLGTGYGYTF. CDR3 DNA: TGTGCCAGCAGTTCTCAACTTGGGACAGGCTATGGCTACACCTTC.

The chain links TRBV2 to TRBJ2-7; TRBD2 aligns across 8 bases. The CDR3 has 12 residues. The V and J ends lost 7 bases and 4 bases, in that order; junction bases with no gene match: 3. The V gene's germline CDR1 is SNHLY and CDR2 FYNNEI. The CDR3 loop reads CASNGGGYEQYV. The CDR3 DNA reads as TGTGCCAGCAACGGGGGGGGTTACGAGCAGTACGTC.